Below are 5 T cell receptor beta chains sequenced from a single sample in a study of cytomegalovirus exposure and HLA in healthy donors. The PCR made use of 60 Vbeta and 13 Jbeta primers. Profiling relied on immunoSEQ multiplex PCR, and the TCRdb table lists in-frame clones only, not all of them. The table lists under 130,000 clones, approximately 16% of them singletons. What was sequenced was PBMCs. The receptors derive from a female donor in good health and CMV-seronegative.

This clone was detected a few times. The rearrangement links TRBV5-1 to TRBJ1-2; 11 bases match TRBD1. V lost 4 bases to trimming and J lost 1 base; unmatched junction nucleotides: 3. The CDR3 is made up of 15 amino acids. Germline CDR1 and CDR2: SGHRS and YFSETQ. The chain's CDR3 is CASSPGTGGNYGYTF. CDR3 coding DNA: TGCGCCAGCAGCCCGGGGACAGGGGGTAACTATGGCTACACCTTC.

In this sample, this clone turned up a few times. The chain combines TRBV7-3 with TRBJ2-3, with D hard to call. This CDR3 spans 14 amino acids. Germline loops: CDR1 SGHTA, CDR2 FQGTGA. V was pared by 2 bases and J by 1 base, with 7 bases between. This CDR3 is CASSLSSRTDTQYF. The CDR3 DNA reads TGTGCCAGCAGCTTATCCTCCCGCACAGATACGCAGTATTTT.

This CDR3 reads CASSPRSRGEATNEKLFF. The CDR3 region has the DNA TGCGCCAGCAGCCCACGATCCAGGGGAGAAGCAACTAATGAAAAACTGTTTTTT. This chain joins TRBV5-1 and TRBJ1-4, with a possible D match to TRBD1 (6 bases). Per germline, CDR1 SGHRS and CDR2 YFSETQ. CDR3 length: 18 residues. The germline V and J ends were trimmed by 4 bases and 0 bases, with 19 bases remaining between them.

The chain uses TRBV9 and TRBJ2-3, with a possible D match to TRBD2 (6 bases). This CDR3 comprises 15 residues. V was shortened by 6 bases and J by 0 bases, with 14 bases between the two germline ends. Germline-derived CDR1 and CDR2 are SGDLS and YYNGEE. CDR3 in amino acids: CASNGRQSSTDTQYF. For the CDR3, the DNA is TGTGCCAGCAACGGGAGACAGAGTAGCACAGATACGCAGTATTTT.

This clone came up a few times. The genes are TRBV29-1 and TRBJ1-1; D is perhaps TRBD1 (5 bases). This CDR3 has 16 amino acids. V lost 2 bases, J lost 1 base, and 17 bases lay in between. The germline V gene has CDR1 SQVTM and CDR2 ANQGSEA. The CDR3: CSVERGRRSWNTEAFF. The CDR3 DNA reads TGCAGCGTTGAAAGGGGCAGACGGTCATGGAACACTGAAGCTTTCTTT.